This T cell receptor (beta chain) was identified during a study of T cells in narcolepsy. For the study at large: Patients with NT1 or NT2 and healthy control donors were enrolled.

Germline CDR1 reads LGHNT; CDR2 reads FRNRAP. V dropped 0 bases and J dropped 0 bases, with 9 bases sitting between them. This CDR3 spans 16 amino acids. Sequencing used immunoSEQ multiplex PCR; TCRdb keeps in-frame clones, though not all of them. The sample has about 40,000 clones; 88% are singletons. Study-wide findings and caveats: Comparing one patient's CSF and blood CD4+ clonotypes highlighted HCRT- and TRIB2-specific autoreactive clonotypes. Some memory CD4+ repertoires had no autoreactive clone sequences.

Worth noting for this clone: Antigen unknown.

This TCR derives from a human donor with narcolepsy. Sequenced: CD45RA- memory CD4+ T cells from PBMCs. The chain is built from TRBV12-5 and TRBJ1-3; no reliable D call. The CDR3 DNA follows: TGTGCTAGTGGTTTGGTAAACCCAAGCTCTGGAAACACCATATATTTT. The encoded protein is CASGLVNPSSGNTIYF.